The clone carrying this T cell receptor beta chain showed up just a few times. The data were taken from a study of early T cells in non-severe SARS-CoV-2 infection. TCRdb re-called the 5' RACE reads through MiXCR, storing one row per CDR3 protein. The table lists roughly 120,000 distinct CDR3 sequences, 14% to 15% of them singletons. Germline CDR1 and CDR2: SGHAT and FQNNGV. The CDR3 is made up of 15 amino acids. V trimming: 5 bases; J trimming: 4 bases; junction bases outside the gene matches: 7. This TCR derives from an adult who was a healthcare worker with PCR-confirmed SARS-CoV-2 infection or an uninfected control (not recorded which). Sequenced input: whole blood. The chain joins TRBV11-2 to TRBJ2-1; 8 nucleotides align to TRBD2. DNA for the CDR3: TGTGCCAGCAGCACCATCAGCGGGGGTTACAATGAGCAGTTCTTC. Encoded protein: CASSTISGGYNEQFF.